This T cell receptor (beta chain) was sequenced for a study of T cell responses to AZD1222 COVID-19 vaccine. Regarding the study as a whole: The breadth and depth of Spike-specific TCRs increased once two AZD1222 doses had been given. Repertoire sampling happened only post peak T cell response. There were vaccine-associated CD4 TCRs across spike, dominant at 160-218 and 743-854.

The method was immunoSEQ multiplex PCR; TCRdb's version includes in-frame clones alone and lacks a portion of them. The sample lists under 150,000 clones, 85% to 90% occurring once. Trimming took 5 bases from V and 4 from J, leaving 6 bases between them. The CDR3 runs 12 residues. Germline V lookup: CDR1 GTSNPN, CDR2 SVGIG (reference sequence). Note on this clone: The antigen remains undetermined. The sample holds other DNA sequences that translate to the same CDR3.

The sequencing here drew on peripheral blood, taken 28 days after the second AZD1222 dose. The chain couples TRBV30 to TRBJ1-6; D remains unclear. The TCR sequence derives from an adult who received the AZD1222 COVID-19 vaccine. CDR3: CAWGLYNSPLHF. The DNA of the CDR3 is TGTGCCTGGGGCCTTTATAATTCACCCCTCCACTTT.